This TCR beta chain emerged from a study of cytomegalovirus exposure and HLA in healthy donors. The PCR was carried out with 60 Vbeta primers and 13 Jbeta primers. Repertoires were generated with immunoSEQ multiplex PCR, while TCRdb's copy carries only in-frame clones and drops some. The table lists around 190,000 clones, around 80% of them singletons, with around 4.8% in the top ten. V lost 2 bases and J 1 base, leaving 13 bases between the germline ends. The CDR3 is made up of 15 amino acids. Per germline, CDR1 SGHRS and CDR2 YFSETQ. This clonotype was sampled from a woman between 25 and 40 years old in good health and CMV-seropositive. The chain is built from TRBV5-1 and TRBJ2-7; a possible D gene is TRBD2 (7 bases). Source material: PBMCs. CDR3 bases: TGCGCCAGCAGCTTTGGGGGGGCGCTTTCCTACGAGCAGTACTTC. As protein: CASSFGGALSYEQYF.